This T cell receptor (beta chain) appears in the sequencing data of a study of T cell repertoires in ileal Crohn's disease. Notes on the study in general: Endoscopic recurrence occurred in every patient whose clonality exceeded 26.8%. Active smokers at surgery had more clonal expansions than non-smokers.

Worth noting for this clone: Its antigen is unidentified.

V lost 1 base and J lost 10, with 10 bases in between. The V gene's germline CDR1 is LNHNV and CDR2 YYDKDF (reference sequence). CDR3 length equals 12 residues. Eligibility required adulthood, ileal or ileocolonic Crohn's disease and indicated ileocolonic resection. Each sample's TCRB immunosequencing used roughly 500 nanograms of biopsy DNA. Using immunoSEQ multiplex PCR, the repertoire was profiled, and TCRdb retains in-frame clones only, with some absent. The sample consists of approximately 8,800 clones, about 96% of them appearing once. The chain is built from TRBV15 and TRBJ1-1; D unresolved. This clonotype was obtained from an adult with Crohn's disease. The sequencing sample was made of ileal tissue. Written as DNA, the CDR3 is TGTGCCACCAGCAGAGGAGTGCTCGGAGCTTTCTTT. It specifies CATSRGVLGAFF.